The TCR beta chain described here comes from a study of blood T cell repertoires in COVID-19. Original handling: Amplified reference gene primers provided the basis for estimating nucleated cell counts. Sequenced by immunoSEQ multiplex PCR; TCRdb stores in-frame clones only, minus some. V and J calls and clone size are those listed in that table; D and trimming were worked out from the DNA. This sample carries 200,000 to 300,000 clones, 84% of them seen once, and the ten largest clones take 4.2%. V was clipped by 2 bases and J by 0 bases; unmatched bases: 8. Germline-derived CDR1 and CDR2 are SNHLY and FYNNEI. The CDR3 is made up of 18 amino acids.

This clonotype was sampled from a man aged 60 to 75 with acute or convalescent COVID-19. The sequenced material came from peripheral blood. The V call is TRBV2, the J call TRBJ2-4; 9 bases line up with TRBD2. For the CDR3, the DNA is TGTGCCAGCAGTGAATGGCTAGCGGGGAGAGGAGCCAAAAACATTCAGTACTTC. Residues: CASSEWLAGRGAKNIQYF.